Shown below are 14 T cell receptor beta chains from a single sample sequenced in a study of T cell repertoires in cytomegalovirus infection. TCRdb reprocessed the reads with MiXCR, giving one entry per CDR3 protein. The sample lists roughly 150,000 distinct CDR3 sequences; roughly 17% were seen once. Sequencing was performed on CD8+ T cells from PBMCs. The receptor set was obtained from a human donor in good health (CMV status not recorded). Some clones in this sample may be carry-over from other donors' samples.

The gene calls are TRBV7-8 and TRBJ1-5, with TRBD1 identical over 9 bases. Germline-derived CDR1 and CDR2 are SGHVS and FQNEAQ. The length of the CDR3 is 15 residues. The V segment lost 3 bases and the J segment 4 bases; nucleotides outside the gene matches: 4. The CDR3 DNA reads TGTGCCAGCAGCTTGGGACAGGGACCGAATCAGCCCCAGCATTTT. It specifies CASSLGQGPNQPQHF.

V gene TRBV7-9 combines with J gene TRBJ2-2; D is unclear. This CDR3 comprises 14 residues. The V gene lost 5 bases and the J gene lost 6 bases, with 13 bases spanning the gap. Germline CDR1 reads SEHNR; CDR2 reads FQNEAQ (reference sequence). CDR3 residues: CASSPDELAGELFF. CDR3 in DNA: TGTGCCAGCAGCCCTGATGAGTTGGCCGGGGAGCTGTTTTTT.

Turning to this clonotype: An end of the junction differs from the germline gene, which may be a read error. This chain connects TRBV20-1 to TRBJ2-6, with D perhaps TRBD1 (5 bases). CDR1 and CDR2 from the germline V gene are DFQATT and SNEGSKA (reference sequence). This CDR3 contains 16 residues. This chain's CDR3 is CSARSRIYSGANGLTF. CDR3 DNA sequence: TGCAGTGCTAGATCACGTATTTACTCTGGGGCCAACGGCCTGACTTTC.

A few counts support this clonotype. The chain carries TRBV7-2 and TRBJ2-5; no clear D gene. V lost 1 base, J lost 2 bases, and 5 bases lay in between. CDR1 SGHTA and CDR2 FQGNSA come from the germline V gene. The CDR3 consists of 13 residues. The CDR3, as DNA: TGTGCCAGCAGCTTAGTTCTACAAGAGACCCAGTACTTC. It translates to CASSLVLQETQYF.

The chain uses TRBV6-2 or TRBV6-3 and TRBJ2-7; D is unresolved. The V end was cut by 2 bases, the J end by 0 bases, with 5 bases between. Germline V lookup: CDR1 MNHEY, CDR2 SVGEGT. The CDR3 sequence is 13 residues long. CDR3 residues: CASSYGHSYEQYF. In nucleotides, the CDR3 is TGTGCCAGCAGTTACGGCCACTCCTACGAGCAGTACTTC.

The CDR3 sequence: CASSQDVGRAHEQFF. The CDR3 DNA reads as TGTGCCAGCAGCCAAGATGTCGGGAGGGCCCATGAGCAGTTCTTC. The genes are TRBV3-1 and TRBJ2-1, with 8 positions matching TRBD2. CDR1 LGHDT and CDR2 YNNKEL come from the germline V gene (reference sequence). With 0 bases clipped from V and 8 bases from J, the junction kept 6 bases outside the gene matches. CDR3 length equals 15 residues.

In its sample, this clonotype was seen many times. The CDR3 region has the DNA TGTGCCAGCAGCTTGGTTGTCTACGAGCAGTACTTC. Translation: CASSLVVYEQYF. The chain recombines TRBV7-9 with TRBJ2-7, with no clear D. CDR1 and CDR2 (germline): SEHNR, FQNEAQ (reference sequence). This CDR3 contains 12 residues. V was clipped by 3 bases and J by 3 bases, with 6 bases between them.

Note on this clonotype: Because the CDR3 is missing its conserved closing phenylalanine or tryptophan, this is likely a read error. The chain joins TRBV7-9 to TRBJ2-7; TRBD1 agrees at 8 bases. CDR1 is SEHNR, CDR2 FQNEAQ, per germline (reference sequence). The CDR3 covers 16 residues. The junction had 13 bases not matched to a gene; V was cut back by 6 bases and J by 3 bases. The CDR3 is CASSPRTGSNFYEQYL. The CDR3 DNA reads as TGTGCCAGCAGTCCCCGGACAGGGTCAAATTTCTACGAGCAGTACTTA.

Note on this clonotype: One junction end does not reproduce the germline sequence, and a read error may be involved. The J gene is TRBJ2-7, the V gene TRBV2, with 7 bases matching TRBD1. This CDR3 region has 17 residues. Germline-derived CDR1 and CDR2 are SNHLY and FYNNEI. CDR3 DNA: TGTGGCAGCAGTGGAACTTGGGACAGTGAATTCCTTTACGAGCAGTACTTC. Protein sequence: CGSSGTWDSEFLYEQYF.

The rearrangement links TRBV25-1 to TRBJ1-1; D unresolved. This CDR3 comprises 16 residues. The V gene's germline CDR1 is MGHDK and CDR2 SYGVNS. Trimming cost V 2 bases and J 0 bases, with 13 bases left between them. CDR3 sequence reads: CASSEVSKGLNTEAFF. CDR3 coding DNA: TGTGCCAGCAGTGAAGTTTCCAAAGGCCTGAACACTGAAGCTTTCTTT.

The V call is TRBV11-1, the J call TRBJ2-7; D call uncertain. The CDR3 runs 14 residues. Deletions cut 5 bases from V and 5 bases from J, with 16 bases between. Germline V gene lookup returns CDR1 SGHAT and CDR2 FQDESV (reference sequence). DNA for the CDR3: TGTGCCAGCAGCGAATCGGAGATCGCCAACGAGCAGTACTTC. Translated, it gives CASSESEIANEQYF.

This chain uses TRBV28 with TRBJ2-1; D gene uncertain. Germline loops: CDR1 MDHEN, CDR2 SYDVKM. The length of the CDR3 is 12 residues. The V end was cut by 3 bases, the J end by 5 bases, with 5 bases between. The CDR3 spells CASSFGHNEQFF. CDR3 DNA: TGTGCCAGCAGTTTCGGGCACAATGAGCAGTTCTTC.

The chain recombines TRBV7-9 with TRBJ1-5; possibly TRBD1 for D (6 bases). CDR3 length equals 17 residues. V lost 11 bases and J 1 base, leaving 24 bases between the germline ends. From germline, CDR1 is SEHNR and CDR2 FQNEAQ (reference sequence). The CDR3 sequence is CAFSHGVPQGSNQPQHF. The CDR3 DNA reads TGTGCCTTCAGCCATGGAGTTCCACAGGGAAGCAATCAGCCCCAGCATTTT.

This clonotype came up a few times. CDR3 bases: TGTGCCAGCAGTTCCCCCCAAGCGGATAGCACAGATACGCAGTATTTT. Translated: CASSSPQADSTDTQYF. The chain couples TRBV28 to TRBJ2-3; D might be TRBD2 (5 bases). V shed 4 bases and J shed 0 bases, with 14 bases lying between them. CDR3 size: 16 residues. Germline CDR1 MDHEN, CDR2 SYDVKM.